Detailed here is one T cell receptor beta chain. What it binds is not known. Blood samples were obtained at baseline, cycle 4 day 1, and cycle 7 day 1. Profiling relied on immunoSEQ multiplex PCR, and the TCRdb table lists in-frame clones only, not all of them. The profile shows some 100,000 clones, over 75% of them singletons. These data originate in a study of OX40 agonist ivuxolimab in advanced cancers. The overall study: Ivuxolimab is a fully human IgG2 antibody that activates OX40 (CD134).

Study results and limitations: Relatively little clonal expansion, among the lowest observed, appeared in partial responders at 0.1-3.0 mg/kg.

The source of this sequence is an adult with an advanced solid tumor such as melanoma, head and neck, liver or kidney cancer. The input for sequencing was CD4+ or CD8+ T cells sorted from blood, taken in a trial of the OX40 agonist ivuxolimab.

CDR3 protein: CASSQPGLINSPLHF. DNA of the CDR3: TGTGCCAGCAGCCAGCCGGGACTGATCAATTCACCCCTCCACTTT. The chain recombines TRBV4-2 with TRBJ1-6, with D possibly matching TRBD1 (5 bases). The CDR3 is 15 residues long. With 3 bases removed from V and 7 bases from J, the gap between germline ends came to 13 bases. The germline gives CDR1 LGHNA, CDR2 YNFKEQ.